This TCR beta chain emerged from a study of cytomegalovirus exposure and HLA in healthy donors. Study-level information: In an earlier analysis, around 100 million unique TCR beta sequences were found from about 190 million T cells. Of over 350 genotyped donors, about 80% grouped in the Caucasian-associated ancestry cluster.

The PCR used 60 Vbeta and 13 Jbeta primers. Profiling relied on immunoSEQ multiplex PCR, and the TCRdb table lists in-frame clones only, not all of them. The sample includes tens of thousands of clones, 55% to 75% of them seen just once. Germline V CDR1 and CDR2: SGHNT, YYREEE (reference sequence). V was clipped by 0 bases and J by 1 base, with 14 bases between them. This CDR3 is 17 amino acids long. Sequenced sample: PBMCs. The receptor's source is a man between 40 and 49 years old in good health and CMV-seropositive. The chain employs TRBV5-4 and TRBJ1-3; no definite D call. The CDR3 sequence is CASSLDPGRRSGNTIYF. CDR3 DNA sequence: TGTGCCAGCAGCTTGGATCCGGGGAGAAGATCTGGAAACACCATATATTTT.